This paragraph reports one T cell receptor (beta chain). Sequenced by immunoSEQ multiplex PCR; TCRdb stores in-frame clones only, minus some. The sample records roughly 49,000 clones, nearly 95% being singletons. The record originates from a study of T cell changes during pregnancy in multiple sclerosis. This CDR3 comprises 16 residues. The chain joins TRBV21-1 to TRBJ1-6; TRBD1, the table's D call, lacks a check against the DNA. TRBV21-1 is a documented pseudogene. This specimen consisted of CD4+ T cells from peripheral blood mononuclear cells, obtained in the second trimester of pregnancy. This sequence originates from a female donor with multiple sclerosis, enrolled in a pregnancy study. CDR3 coding DNA: TGTGCCAGCAGCACGCACAGGGAGTGGACTGCTTCACCCCTCCACTTT. Residues: CASSTHREWTASPLHF.